The sequence of this T cell receptor beta chain was determined in a study of blood T cell repertoires in COVID-19. Turning to the study itself: From T cells, B-cell-depleted T cells, or PBMCs came the material, which was cDNA or gDNA.

Ages ranged from about 18 to 100 years, with residence in around 24 US areas. Germline CDR1 reads SGHNT; CDR2 reads YYREEE (reference sequence). The CDR3 is 14 amino acids. The V gene lost 0 bases and the J gene lost 8 bases, with 11 bases spanning the gap. Clones were read by immunoSEQ multiplex PCR, and TCRdb kept only the in-frame ones, dropping some. The data contain some 130,000 clones, about 80% of them singletons. The J gene is TRBJ2-2, the V gene TRBV5-4, with D uncertain. The sequenced material came from PBMCs or T cells enriched from blood (not recorded which). The source is a woman aged 50 to 65 who had recovered from COVID-19. The CDR3 DNA is TGTGCCAGCAGCTTGGGCCAGGTGGAAGGGGAGCTGTTTTTT. Amino acid sequence: CASSLGQVEGELFF.